This T cell receptor (beta chain) derives from a study of spatial heterogeneity in lung cancer. Study-wide context: The donors were 65 to 85 patients with non-small cell lung cancer that was early-stage and untreated. The study sequenced follow-up PBMC samples when they were available, at a median of roughly 24 months after resection.

The sample's time point: blood at routine non-recurrence follow-up after resection. Tumor, nontumor lung or frozen PBMC supplied whole RNA that was sequenced unsorted. In the library, each TCR cDNA molecule bore its own unique molecular identifier. TCRdb re-analysed the 5' RACE reads in MiXCR, keeping a single row per CDR3 protein. The sample consists of approximately 50,000 distinct CDR3 sequences, roughly 7.4% of them appearing once. This CDR3 has 14 amino acids. V was cut by 6 bases and J by 1 base, with 12 bases left in between. The clonotype comes from a female donor with early-stage non-small cell lung cancer. The sequencing here drew on PBMCs, taken at follow-up. The chain links TRBV12-3 or TRBV12-4 to TRBJ2-5; no firm D call. CDR3 coding DNA: TGTGCCAGCAGCCTGTCCAGGAGCCAAGAGACCCAGTACTTC. Encoded protein: CASSLSRSQETQYF.